This T cell receptor (beta chain) was observed in a study of blood T cell repertoires in COVID-19. Germline CDR1 is KGHDR and CDR2 is SFDVKD. The CDR3 has 14 amino acids. V was trimmed by 9 bases and J by 1 base, leaving 14 bases between them. Assay: immunoSEQ multiplex PCR; the TCRdb copy retains only in-frame clones and omits some. The data contain 40,000 to 50,000 clones, around 87% of them singletons. The chain couples TRBV24-1 to TRBJ2-5, with TRBD1 as a possible D gene (6 bases). This receptor was obtained from a woman older than 75 with COVID-19, enrolled during active disease. The source material was peripheral blood. CDR3 protein: CATEGVGAQETQYF. The CDR3 nucleotides read TGTGCCACCGAGGGCGTGGGGGCCCAAGAGACCCAGTACTTC.